The present T cell receptor (beta chain) was sequenced within a study of cytomegalovirus exposure and HLA in healthy donors. General study points: Reports described diagnosis of cytomegalovirus status by the classifier as highly specific and sensitive. The authors confirmed in vitro that three CMV-associated chains were specific for CMV antigens.

Data came from immunoSEQ multiplex PCR; TCRdb stores just in-frame clones and leaves some out. The table records about 160,000 clones, about nine tenths of them present only once. This CDR3 has 14 residues. V shed 4 bases, J shed 7 bases, and the junction held 6 bases outside the gene matches. Looked up from germline, CDR1 is SGHNT and CDR2 is YYREEE (reference sequence). With regard to this clone: The target antigen is unknown.

This TCR was recovered from a man aged 18 to 29 in good health and CMV-seropositive. Input material: PBMCs. The V call is TRBV5-4, the J call TRBJ2-7, with 12 bases matching TRBD1. The CDR3 reads CASSPGQGALEQYF. Written as DNA, the CDR3 is TGTGCCAGCAGCCCGGGACAGGGGGCGCTTGAGCAGTACTTC.